Reported below is one T cell receptor beta chain. In the authors' methods: Using reference gene primer amplification, nucleated cell counts were estimated. Sequenced by immunoSEQ multiplex PCR; TCRdb stores in-frame clones only, minus some. V and J calls and clone size are those listed in that table; D and trimming were worked out from the DNA. The sample records some 180,000 clones, around 80% being singletons. This sample stems from a study of blood T cell repertoires in COVID-19. Across the whole study: Collection of acute and convalescent COVID-19 samples took place in the United States, Italy and Spain.

Trimming shortened V by 0 bases and J by 4 bases, and 9 bases separated the two germline ends. CDR1 is MRHNA, CDR2 SNTAGT, per germline. This CDR3 contains 14 residues. The receptor comes from a human donor in a cohort sampled during active COVID-19. The chain couples TRBV6-4 to TRBJ1-2, with D tentatively TRBD1 (5 bases). The sequencing input was peripheral blood. CDR3 amino acids: CASSDSGRGYGYTF. CDR3 bases: TGTGCCAGCAGTGACTCAGGAAGGGGCTATGGCTACACCTTC.